These T cell receptor beta chains were read from a single sample in a study of blood T cell repertoires in COVID-19. Clones were read by immunoSEQ multiplex PCR, and TCRdb kept only the in-frame ones, dropping some. The sample holds about 350,000 clones, approximately 86% seen once. Specimen: peripheral blood. These receptor sequences come from a man aged 30-40 years with COVID-19, enrolled during active disease. Both conserved end residues are part of each CDR3. The D gene is left open where the match is weak. Clone size, where shown, is once, few, many, or a class for clones that have expanded.

V gene	J gene	D gene	CDR3 length	clone size	CDR3 protein	CDR3 DNA
TRBV21-1	TRBJ2-1	-	20	-	CASSKAALSELAGDDNEQFF	TGTGCCAGCAGCAAAGCGGCCTTAAGCGAACTAGCGGGAGATGACAATGAGCAGTTCTTC
TRBV19	TRBJ1-1	-	15	-	CASSMGEMMATEAFF	TGTGCCAGTAGTATGGGCGAAATGATGGCCACTGAAGCTTTCTTT
TRBV9	TRBJ2-3	TRBD2	15	-	CASSAPGGGPDTQYF	TGTGCCAGCAGCGCACCCGGGGGGGGCCCAGATACGCAGTATTTT
TRBV18	TRBJ1-4	TRBD1	17	-	CASSPILTGYLGEKLFF	TGTGCCAGCTCACCCATATTGACAGGGTATCTCGGCGAAAAACTGTTTTTT
TRBV6-5	TRBJ2-3	TRBD1	15	-	CASMSQGARADTQYF	TGTGCCAGTATGTCACAGGGGGCAAGGGCAGATACGCAGTATTTT
TRBV6-5	TRBJ1-1	-	13	-	CASSSPGSGEAFF	TGTGCCAGCAGTTCCCCCGGGTCCGGGGAAGCTTTCTTT
TRBV6-5	TRBJ2-1	-	14	once	CASLYTGGRNEQFF	TGTGCCAGCCTTTATACCGGGGGGCGGAATGAGCAGTTCTTC
TRBV7-2	TRBJ1-1	-	14	-	CASSSSERATEAFF	TGTGCCAGCAGCTCGTCCGAGAGAGCGACTGAAGCTTTCTTT
TRBV6-5	TRBJ2-1	-	11	once	CASSAAGWQFF	TGTGCCAGCAGCGCTGCGGGATGGCAGTTCTTC
TRBV6-2/TRBV6-3	TRBJ2-7	TRBD1	17	once	CASSPRGFGTGTYEQYF	TGTGCCAGCAGTCCGAGGGGGTTCGGGACAGGGACCTACGAGCAGTACTTC
TRBV13	TRBJ2-5	TRBD1	14	once	CASSQGTVPETQYF	TGTGCCAGCAGCCAGGGGACAGTCCCAGAGACCCAGTACTTC
TRBV27	TRBJ2-7	-	14	-	CASSLLSGAAEQYF	TGTGCCAGCAGTTTATTATCGGGAGCTGCCGAGCAGTACTTC
TRBV7-2	TRBJ1-6	-	14	-	CASSFWTNNSPLHF	TGTGCCAGCAGCTTCTGGACTAATAATTCACCCCTCCACTTT
TRBV6-5	TRBJ2-6	-	16	few	CASSYEEYSGANVLTF	TGTGCCAGCAGTTACGAGGAGTACTCTGGGGCCAACGTCCTGACTTTC
TRBV7-2	TRBJ1-2	TRBD1	17	-	CASSRRDSHLANYGYTF	TGTGCCAGCAGCCGCCGGGACAGCCATTTAGCTAACTATGGCTACACCTTC
TRBV6-2/TRBV6-3	TRBJ1-5	-	17	-	CASSYSGGARSNQPQHF	TGTGCCAGCAGTTACTCTGGGGGGGCCCGGAGCAATCAGCCCCAGCATTTT
TRBV2	TRBJ1-3	TRBD1	17	-	CASTGTATASSGNTIYF	TGTGCCAGCACTGGGACAGCCACTGCAAGCTCTGGAAACACCATATATTTT
TRBV5-4	TRBJ1-2	-	14	-	CASSLRQVNYGYTF	TGTGCCAGCAGCTTGCGACAGGTTAACTATGGCTACACCTTC
TRBV7-9	TRBJ2-7	-	13	-	CASSSMDRSEQYF	TGTGCCAGCAGCTCGATGGACAGATCCGAGCAGTACTTC
TRBV12-3/TRBV12-4	TRBJ2-3	-	11	-	CASEATDTQYF	TGTGCCAGCGAGGCCACTGATACGCAGTATTTT
TRBV7-2	TRBJ2-2	TRBD2	19	once	CASSLVGLAGGYNTGELFF	TGTGCCAGCAGCTTAGTGGGACTAGCGGGGGGTTATAACACCGGGGAGCTGTTTTTT
TRBV19	TRBJ2-3	-	15	-	CASSSQGMGTDTQYF	TGTGCCAGTAGTTCACAGGGTATGGGCACAGATACGCAGTATTTT
TRBV19	TRBJ2-1	TRBD2	16	-	CASSRWEGLIYNEQFF	TGTGCCAGTAGTAGATGGGAGGGCCTAATCTACAATGAGCAGTTCTTC
TRBV10-3	TRBJ2-1	-	12	-	CAITGSSNEQFF	TGTGCCATCACCGGGTCCTCTAATGAGCAGTTCTTC
TRBV9	TRBJ1-6	-	15	few	CASSPVTGLPSPLHF	TGTGCCAGCAGCCCAGTAACAGGGTTACCTTCACCCCTCCACTTT
TRBV19	TRBJ2-2	-	16	-	CASSIRTVMNTGELFF	TGTGCCAGTAGTATTAGGACAGTAATGAACACCGGGGAGCTGTTTTTT
TRBV23-1	TRBJ2-1	TRBD1	17	once	CASSHPGQDLSYNEQFF	TGCGCCAGCAGTCACCCGGGACAGGACCTTTCCTACAATGAGCAGTTCTTC
TRBV6-5	TRBJ1-1	-	15	-	CASSYRAGGNTEAFF	TGTGCCAGCAGTTACCGTGCGGGGGGGAACACTGAAGCTTTCTTT
TRBV28	TRBJ2-1	TRBD1	15	-	CASRFDRGPIYEQFF	TGTGCCAGCAGGTTCGACAGGGGGCCTATCTATGAGCAGTTCTTC
TRBV9	TRBJ2-5	-	15	-	CASSVEGRARETQYF	TGTGCCAGCAGCGTAGAAGGCAGGGCTAGAGAGACCCAGTACTTC
TRBV6-2/TRBV6-3	TRBJ2-7	TRBD1	16	-	CASSYHRTGHSYEQYF	TGTGCCAGCAGTTATCACCGGACAGGTCACTCCTACGAGCAGTACTTC
TRBV11-2	TRBJ2-1	-	14	-	CASSLVRDNSEQFF	TGTGCCAGCAGCTTAGTCCGGGATAATAGTGAGCAGTTCTTC
TRBV5-1	TRBJ2-5	TRBD2	16	-	CASSLEGASGTGAQYF	TGCGCCAGCAGCTTGGAAGGGGCTAGCGGAACGGGGGCCCAGTACTTC
TRBV5-5	TRBJ1-6	TRBD1	15	-	CASSSGTGVYSPLHF	TGTGCCAGCAGCTCCGGGACAGGTGTTTATTCACCCCTCCACTTT
TRBV5-1	TRBJ2-7	-	14	-	CASSLAGGNYEQYF	TGCGCCAGCAGCTTGGCCGGGGGAAACTACGAGCAGTACTTC
TRBV6-2/TRBV6-3	TRBJ2-5	TRBD2	20	-	CASSYPSWQTSGRAPETQYF	TGTGCCAGCAGTTACCCGAGTTGGCAGACTAGCGGGAGGGCCCCAGAGACCCAGTACTTC
TRBV5-1	TRBJ1-5	-	15	-	CASSLEGAGNQPQHF	TGCGCCAGCAGCTTGGAAGGGGCGGGAAATCAGCCCCAGCATTTT
TRBV24-1	TRBJ2-7	TRBD1	14	-	CATNRGQESYEQYF	TGTGCCACTAATAGAGGACAGGAATCCTACGAGCAGTACTTC
TRBV27	TRBJ2-1	TRBD1	15	few	CASSFRGQGRDEQFF	TGTGCCAGCAGTTTCAGGGGACAGGGTCGTGATGAGCAGTTCTTC
TRBV28	TRBJ2-4	TRBD2	17	-	CASSLAGGSLAKNIQYF	TGTGCCAGCAGCCTAGCGGGAGGGTCGCTAGCCAAAAACATTCAGTACTTC